This TCR beta chain was retrieved from a study of T cells in narcolepsy. Notes on the study in general: Healthy controls reportedly lacked the autoreactive clonotypes serially found in patients' blood.

Clones were sequenced by immunoSEQ multiplex PCR, and TCRdb holds only the in-frame ones, with some missing. The sample contains about 35,000 clones, more than 70% of which appear only once. CDR1 SNHLY and CDR2 FYNNEI come from the germline V gene. This CDR3 has 15 amino acids. The germline V and J ends were trimmed by 5 bases and 6 bases, with 16 bases remaining between them. As concerns this clone: Its specificity is not known.

This sequence originates from a human donor in good health. The material sequenced was memory (CD45RA-) CD4+ T cells from blood. The chain uses TRBV2 and TRBJ1-4, with D possibly being TRBD1 (6 bases). CDR3 region: CASSRNRATDEKLFF. The DNA for the CDR3 is TGTGCCAGCAGTCGTAACAGGGCTACAGATGAAAAACTGTTTTTT. Variable domain in full (rest from reference TRBV2 and TRBJ1-4): EPEVTQTPSHQVTQMGQEVILRCVPISNHLYFYWYRQILGQKVEFLVSFYNNEISEKSEIFDDQFSVERPDGSNFTLKIRSTKLEDSAMYFCASSRNRATDEKLFFGSGTQLSVL.